The 14 T cell receptor beta chains in this list originate from one sample, sequenced in a study of blood T cell repertoires in COVID-19. The assay was immunoSEQ multiplex PCR, and TCRdb's table has in-frame clones only and misses some. This sample has under 500,000 clones; 85% to 90% occur once, and the top ten carry 4% to 5.5%. Sequenced sample: peripheral blood. The source of these receptors is a woman aged 25 to 39 with acute or convalescent COVID-19.

This clone was observed a few times. CDR3 protein: CASSYGQGRDTQYF. Written as DNA, the CDR3 is TGTGCCAGCAGCTACGGACAGGGAAGAGATACGCAGTATTTT. V is TRBV5-6 and J is TRBJ2-3; TRBD1 agrees at 8 bases. In germline, CDR1 is SGHDT, CDR2 YYEEEE. CDR3 size: 14 residues. Trimming cost V 3 bases and J 5 bases; bases outside gene matches: 5. The entire variable domain, with the rest obtained from reference TRBV5-6 and TRBJ2-3, is as follows: DAGVTQSPTHLIKTRGQQVTLRCSPKSGHDTVSWYQQALGQGPQFIFQYYEEEERQRGNFPDRFSGHQFPNYSSELNVNALLLGDSALYLCASSYGQGRDTQYFGPGTRLTVL.

The V call is TRBV20-1, the J call TRBJ2-3; maybe TRBD2 (5 bases). The CDR3 spans 15 residues. From germline, CDR1 is DFQATT and CDR2 SNEGSKA (reference sequence). V shed 3 bases and J shed 2 bases, with 15 bases lying between them. CDR3 coding DNA: TGCAGTGCTAGTGTTAGACTAACAAACACAGATACGCAGTATTTT. Translated, it gives CSASVRLTNTDTQYF.

The gene calls are TRBV6-1 and TRBJ2-5; D is uncertain. Germline CDR1 reads MNHNS; CDR2 reads SASEGT. V lost 2 bases to trimming and J lost 0 bases, with 7 bases between them. There are 14 residues in the CDR3. The CDR3 coding sequence is TGTGCCAGCAGTGAACTCGTCCACCAAGAGACCCAGTACTTC. It codes for CASSELVHQETQYF.

This chain uses TRBV7-8 with TRBJ2-2; possible D gene TRBD2, 5 bases. V lost 6 bases, J lost 6 bases, and 17 bases lay in between. The germline gives CDR1 SGHVS, CDR2 FQNEAQ. CDR3 length: 15 residues. The CDR3 reads CASRLWTGTPGELFF. Written as DNA, the CDR3 is TGTGCCAGCAGACTATGGACTGGAACACCCGGGGAGCTGTTTTTT. The variable domain in full, with the rest retrieved from reference TRBV7-8 and TRBJ2-2, is GAGVSQSPRYKVAKRGQDVALRCDPISGHVSLFWYQQALGQGPEFLTYFQNEAQLDKSGLPSDRFFAERPEGSVSTLKIQRTQQEDSAVYLCASRLWTGTPGELFFGEGSRLTVL.

This clone appeared once. The rearrangement links TRBV27 to TRBJ2-2; TRBD1 is a possible D gene (6 bases). The CDR3 has 14 amino acids. The V and J ends lost 3 bases and 5 bases respectively, with 10 bases between them. The germline gives CDR1 MNHEY, CDR2 SMNVEV (reference sequence). CDR3 DNA: TGTGCCAGCAGTTTCTTGGGGACAACCGGGGAGCTGTTTTTT. Its translation: CASSFLGTTGELFF.

The gene calls are TRBV7-8 and TRBJ1-2, with unresolved D. The V end lost 1 base, the J end lost 5 bases, and 11 bases lay between the germline ends. Germline lookup yields CDR1 SGHVS and CDR2 FQNEAQ. This CDR3 spans 14 amino acids. The CDR3 DNA sequence: TGTGCCAGCAGCTTAGGCTTGGGAGGGTATGGCTACACCTTC. Translation: CASSLGLGGYGYTF.

The rearrangement uses TRBV29-1 and TRBJ2-3; D is perhaps TRBD2 (5 bases). The CDR3 runs to 15 residues. Trimming cost V 4 bases and J 4 bases, with 18 bases left between them. The germline CDR1 and CDR2 sequences are SQVTM and ANQGSEA. The DNA for the CDR3 is TGCAGCGTTGCTGTGAGGGTGTCACAGCCAGATACGCAGTATTTT. This encodes CSVAVRVSQPDTQYF.

Remarks on this clone: Other nucleotide sequences from this sample produce the same CDR3. The chain combines TRBV4-2 with TRBJ1-5; 7 positions match TRBD1. The J segment lost 4 bases and the V segment lost 4 bases, leaving 22 bases of the junction unmatched. From germline, CDR1 is LGHNA and CDR2 YNFKEQ. The CDR3 is made up of 20 amino acids. CDR3 nucleotides: TGTGCCAGCAGCCGCCAAGTAGGACAGGACACCGCCAATAGTAATCAGCCCCAGCATTTT. Amino acid sequence: CASSRQVGQDTANSNQPQHF.

CDR3 bases: TGTGCCAGCCCGATTTGGGCAGGGCTTCCTAGCTCCTACAATGAGCAGTTCTTC. Residues: CASPIWAGLPSSYNEQFF. The gene calls are TRBV5-8 and TRBJ2-1; D perhaps matches TRBD1 (5 bases). The CDR3 totals 18 residues. Germline loops: CDR1 SGHTS, CDR2 YDEGEE. V gave up 7 bases and J gave up 0 bases, with 23 bases separating them.

The chain uses TRBV10-3 and TRBJ1-6; D is unclear. The ends were cut back, 8 bases at V and 8 bases at J, with 13 bases in the middle. The CDR3 has 13 amino acids. Germline CDR1 ENHRY, CDR2 SYGVKD. CDR3 residues: CAIRTVPDSPLHF. As DNA, the CDR3 is TGTGCCATCCGCACGGTTCCTGATTCACCCCTCCACTTT.

This clone was picked up one time. CDR3 region: CASSQLSGGATDTQYF. The CDR3, as DNA: TGCGCCAGCAGCCAACTTAGCGGGGGGGCCACAGATACGCAGTATTTT. V usage is TRBV4-1 and J usage is TRBJ2-3; the match to TRBD2 covers 11 bases. Germline-derived CDR1 and CDR2 are MGHRA and YSYEKL. The CDR3 consists of 16 residues. With V trimmed by 2 bases and J by 2 bases, 3 bases remained unmatched.

The V call is TRBV7-2, the J call TRBJ2-1, with 7 bases fitting TRBD1. The V segment lost 2 bases and the J segment 12 bases; nucleotides outside the gene matches: 7. The CDR3 runs to 13 residues. CDR1 is SGHTA, CDR2 FQGNSA, per germline. The CDR3, as DNA: TGTGCCAGCAGCTTACGTACAGGGGATGGGCAGTTCTTC. Translating gives CASSLRTGDGQFF.

The V and J genes are TRBV11-2 and TRBJ2-3, with D possibly being TRBD1 (6 bases). Trimming left V 6 bases short and J 3 bases short, with 19 bases between. This CDR3 contains 16 residues. Germline values: CDR1 SGHAT, CDR2 FQNNGV. The CDR3 here is CASSLQGLASTDTQYF. DNA of the CDR3: TGTGCCAGCAGTCTACAGGGCCTTGCCAGTACAGATACGCAGTATTTT.

This chain joins TRBV7-9 and TRBJ2-2, with a tentative D call TRBD2 (6 bases). V was trimmed by 11 bases and J by 6 bases, leaving 19 bases between them. Germline CDR1 and CDR2: SEHNR and FQNEAQ (reference sequence). The CDR3 is 14 residues long. The CDR3 coding sequence is TGTGCCCCCGACGCGGAGGGGAGTCCCGGGGAGCTGTTTTTT. This sequence encodes CAPDAEGSPGELFF.